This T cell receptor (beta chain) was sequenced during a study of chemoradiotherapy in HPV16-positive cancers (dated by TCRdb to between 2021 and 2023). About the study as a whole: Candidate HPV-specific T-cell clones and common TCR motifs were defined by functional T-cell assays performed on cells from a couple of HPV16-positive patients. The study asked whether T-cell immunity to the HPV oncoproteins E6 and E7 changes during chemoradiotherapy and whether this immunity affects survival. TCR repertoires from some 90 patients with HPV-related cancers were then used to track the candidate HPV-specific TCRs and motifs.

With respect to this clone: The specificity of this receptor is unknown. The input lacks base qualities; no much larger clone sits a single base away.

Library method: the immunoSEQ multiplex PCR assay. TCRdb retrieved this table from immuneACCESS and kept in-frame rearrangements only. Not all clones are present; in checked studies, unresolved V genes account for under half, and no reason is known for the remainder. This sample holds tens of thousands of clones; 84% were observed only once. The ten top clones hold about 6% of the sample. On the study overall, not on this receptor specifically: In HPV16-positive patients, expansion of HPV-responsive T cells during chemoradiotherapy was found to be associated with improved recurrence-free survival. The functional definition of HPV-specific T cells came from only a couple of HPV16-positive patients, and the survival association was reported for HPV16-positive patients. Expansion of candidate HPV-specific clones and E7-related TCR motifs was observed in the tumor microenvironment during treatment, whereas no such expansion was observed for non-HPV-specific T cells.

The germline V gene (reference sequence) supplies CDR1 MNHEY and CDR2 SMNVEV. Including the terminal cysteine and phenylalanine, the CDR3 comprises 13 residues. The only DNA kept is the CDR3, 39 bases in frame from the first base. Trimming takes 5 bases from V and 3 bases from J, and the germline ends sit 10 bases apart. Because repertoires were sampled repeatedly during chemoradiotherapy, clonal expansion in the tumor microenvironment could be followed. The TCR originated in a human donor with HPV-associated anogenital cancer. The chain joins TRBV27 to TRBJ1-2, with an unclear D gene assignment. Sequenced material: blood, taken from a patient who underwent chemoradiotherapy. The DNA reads TGTGCCAGCAGTACTTTTGCAGACTATGGCTACACCTTC. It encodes CASSTFADYGYTF.